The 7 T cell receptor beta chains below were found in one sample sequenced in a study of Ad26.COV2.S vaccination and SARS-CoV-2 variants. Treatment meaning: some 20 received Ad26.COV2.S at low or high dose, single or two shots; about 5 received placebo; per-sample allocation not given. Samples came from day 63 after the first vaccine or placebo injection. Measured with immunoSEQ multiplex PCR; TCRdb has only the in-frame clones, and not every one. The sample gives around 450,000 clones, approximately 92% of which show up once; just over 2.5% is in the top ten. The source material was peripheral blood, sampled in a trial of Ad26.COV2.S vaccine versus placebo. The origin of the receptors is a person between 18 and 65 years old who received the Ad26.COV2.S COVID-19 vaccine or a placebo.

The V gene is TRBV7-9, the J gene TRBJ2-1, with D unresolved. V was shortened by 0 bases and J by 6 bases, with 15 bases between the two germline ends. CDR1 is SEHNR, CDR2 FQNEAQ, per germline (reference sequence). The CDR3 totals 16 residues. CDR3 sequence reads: CASSLAPLWVRNEQFF. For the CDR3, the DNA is TGTGCCAGCAGCTTAGCCCCCCTTTGGGTACGCAATGAGCAGTTCTTC.

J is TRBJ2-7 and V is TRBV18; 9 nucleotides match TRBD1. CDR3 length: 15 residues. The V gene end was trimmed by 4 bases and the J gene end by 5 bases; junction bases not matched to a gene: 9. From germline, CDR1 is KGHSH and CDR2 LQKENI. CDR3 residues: CASSREGQGFNEQYV. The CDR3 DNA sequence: TGTGCCAGCTCACGGGAGGGACAGGGATTTAACGAGCAGTACGTC.

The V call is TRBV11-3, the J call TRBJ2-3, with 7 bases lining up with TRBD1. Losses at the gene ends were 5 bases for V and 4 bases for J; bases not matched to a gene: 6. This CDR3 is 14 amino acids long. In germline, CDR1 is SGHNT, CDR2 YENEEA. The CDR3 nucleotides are TGTGCCAGCAGCCCCAGGACAGGCGCAGATACGCAGTATTTT. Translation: CASSPRTGADTQYF.

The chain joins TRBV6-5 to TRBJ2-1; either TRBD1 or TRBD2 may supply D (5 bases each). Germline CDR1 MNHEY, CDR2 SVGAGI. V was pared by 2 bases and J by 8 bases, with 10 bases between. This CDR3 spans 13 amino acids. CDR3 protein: CASSYGTVYEQFF. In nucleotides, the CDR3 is TGTGCCAGCAGTTACGGGACGGTCTATGAGCAGTTCTTC.

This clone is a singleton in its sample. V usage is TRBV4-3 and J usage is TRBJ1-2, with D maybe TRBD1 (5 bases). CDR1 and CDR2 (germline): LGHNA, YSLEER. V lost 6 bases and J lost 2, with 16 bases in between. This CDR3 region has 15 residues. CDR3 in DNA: TGCGCCAGCAGTCGTAAATTAGGGGAAAACTATGGCTACACCTTC. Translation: CASSRKLGENYGYTF.

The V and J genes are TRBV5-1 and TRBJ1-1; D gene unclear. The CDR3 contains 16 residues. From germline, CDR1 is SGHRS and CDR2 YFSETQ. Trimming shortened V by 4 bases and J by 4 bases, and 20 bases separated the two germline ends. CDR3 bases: TGCGCCAGCAGCGTGGTGCCGGGCGTCCGGAGCACTGAAGCTTTCTTT. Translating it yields CASSVVPGVRSTEAFF.

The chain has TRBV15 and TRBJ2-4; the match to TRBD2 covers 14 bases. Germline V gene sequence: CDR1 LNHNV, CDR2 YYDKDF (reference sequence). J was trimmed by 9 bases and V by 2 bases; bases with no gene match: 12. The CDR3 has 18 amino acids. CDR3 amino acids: CATSRPPGLAGDRGIQYF. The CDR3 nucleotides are TGTGCCACCAGCAGACCCCCGGGACTAGCGGGAGATCGGGGCATTCAGTACTTC.